These 27 T cell receptor beta chains originate from one sample sequenced in a study of T-cell reconstitution after alpha-beta-depleted transplantation in children. The authors prepared the TCRbeta library with unique molecular identifiers. A single record per CDR3 protein comes from TCRdb applying MiXCR to the PCR reads. The data contain 700,000 or so distinct CDR3 sequences, around 14% of them singletons. The sample here was PBMCs, taken before TCRalphabeta/CD19-depleted stem cell transplant. Receptors were obtained from a girl aged 2-10 years with congenital amegakaryocytic thrombocytopenia, due to receive a stem cell transplant.

The chain couples TRBV30 to TRBJ2-5; D not resolved. The CDR3 runs to 14 residues. Germline V gives CDR1 GTSNPN, CDR2 SVGIG (reference sequence). The V gene lost 0 bases and the J gene lost 2 bases, with 10 bases spanning the gap. The CDR3 sequence is CAWSVREVQETQYF. DNA of the CDR3: TGTGCCTGGAGTGTACGTGAAGTTCAAGAGACCCAGTACTTC.

This clonotype was counted many times. V and J are TRBV5-1 and TRBJ2-1; D possibly matches TRBD1 or TRBD2 (5 bases each). Germline V gene lookup returns CDR1 SGHRS and CDR2 YFSETQ. V was pared by 0 bases and J by 9 bases, with 10 bases between. The CDR3 spans 13 residues. The CDR3: CASSLGDVPEQFF. As DNA, the CDR3 is TGCGCCAGCAGCTTGGGGGACGTTCCTGAGCAGTTCTTC.

The genes are TRBV27 and TRBJ2-7; 11 bases are shared with TRBD2. The junction had 5 bases not matched to a gene; V was cut back by 6 bases and J by 1 base. Germline assignment: CDR1 MNHEY and CDR2 SMNVEV (reference sequence). The CDR3 sequence is 15 residues long. The CDR3: CASRYSGGGSYEQYF. The CDR3 DNA is TGTGCCAGCAGATATAGCGGGGGGGGGTCCTACGAGCAGTACTTC.

CDR3 sequence reads: CASSPYQGSNEKLFF. The CDR3, as DNA: TGTGCCAGCTCACCATATCAGGGATCTAATGAAAAACTGTTTTTT. The chain has TRBV18 and TRBJ1-4; possible D gene TRBD1, 5 bases. Between the trimmed V and J ends, which lost 2 bases and 3 bases, there was a span of 10 bases. The germline V gene has CDR1 KGHSH and CDR2 LQKENI. The CDR3 contains 15 residues.

This clonotype has just a few counts. The J gene is TRBJ2-6, the V gene TRBV5-6; perhaps TRBD1 as D (5 bases). CDR3 length: 17 residues. Trimming stripped 4 bases from V and 0 bases from J, with 14 bases between. Germline assignment: CDR1 SGHDT and CDR2 YYEEEE. This CDR3 is CASSLKRGLSGANVLTF. Written as DNA, the CDR3 is TGTGCCAGCAGCCTAAAAAGGGGCCTCTCTGGGGCCAACGTCCTGACTTTC.

This clonotype has just a few counts. The V gene is TRBV10-3, the J gene TRBJ2-2; D unclear. The CDR3 runs 12 residues. V dropped 3 bases and J dropped 8 bases, with 7 bases sitting between them. Germline V CDR1 and CDR2: ENHRY, SYGVKD. This chain's CDR3 is CAISDSRGELFF. CDR3 DNA sequence: TGTGCCATCAGTGATAGTCGGGGGGAGCTGTTTTTT.

The chain uses TRBV2 and TRBJ2-3, with D possibly being TRBD2 (6 bases). Germline loops: CDR1 SNHLY, CDR2 FYNNEI. Trimming removed 7 bases at V and 2 bases at J, with 13 bases between. This CDR3 contains 14 residues. The CDR3 nucleotides read TGTGCCAGCAAGCTGGCGGGGATCACAGATACGCAGTATTTT. Encoded protein: CASKLAGITDTQYF.

There are many counts of this clonotype. This chain connects TRBV20-1 to TRBJ1-2; D unclear. CDR1 is DFQATT and CDR2 is SNEGSKA in the germline V gene (reference sequence). The V end was cut by 5 bases, the J end by 4 bases, with 17 bases between. CDR3 length: 14 residues. The CDR3 loop is CSAPAPQVGYGYTF. CDR3 nucleotides: TGCAGTGCTCCAGCCCCTCAGGTGGGCTATGGCTACACCTTC.

This clonotype was recorded a few times. This rearrangement joins TRBV20-1 to TRBJ2-7; 11 positions match TRBD2. The CDR3 contains 15 residues. V trimming: 3 bases; J trimming: 1 base; junction bases outside the gene matches: 5. Germline lookup yields CDR1 DFQATT and CDR2 SNEGSKA (reference sequence). Written as DNA, the CDR3 is TGCAGTGCTAGCACTAGCGGGAGTATGTCCTACGAGCAGTACTTC. Protein sequence: CSASTSGSMSYEQYF.

This clonotype was observed once. A clone one base away is much larger, so this may be a read error. V gene TRBV29-1 combines with J gene TRBJ1-3; D not resolved. Trimming took off 4 bases at V and 2 bases at J, with 12 bases between the two ends. The germline gives CDR1 SQVTM, CDR2 ANQGSEA. The length of the CDR3 is 14 residues. This CDR3 reads CSVVDIQAGNTIYF. CDR3 sequence (DNA): TGCAGCGTTGTAGATATCCAGGCTGGAAACACCATATATTTT.

This clonotype has only a few counts. The chain has TRBV10-3 and TRBJ2-7; D is possibly TRBD2 (5 bases). V gave up 7 bases and J gave up 7 bases, with 14 bases separating them. CDR3 size: 12 residues. Germline V gene lookup returns CDR1 ENHRY and CDR2 SYGVKD. CDR3 bases: TGTGCCATCACTAGCCTCCTGGGGGAGCAGTACTTC. Translated: CAITSLLGEQYF.

This clonotype showed up many times. The chain combines TRBV20-1 with TRBJ1-4, with D uncertain. Trimming took 3 bases from V and 0 from J, leaving 17 bases between them. This CDR3 is built from 17 residues. Germline V CDR1 and CDR2: DFQATT, SNEGSKA (reference sequence). As DNA, the CDR3 is TGCAGTGCTAGGGACGGACGTCCTTTTGCAACTAATGAAAAACTGTTTTTT. Protein sequence: CSARDGRPFATNEKLFF.

This clonotype showed up many times. The V and J genes are TRBV28 and TRBJ1-5; D gene ambiguous. Between the trimmed V and J ends, which lost 7 bases and 1 base, there was a span of 14 bases. CDR3 size: 15 residues. Germline CDR1 reads MDHEN; CDR2 reads SYDVKM. The CDR3 DNA reads TGTGCCAGCACCGAACTGATGGCAAGCAATCAGCCCCAGCATTTT. Residues: CASTELMASNQPQHF.

This clonotype has ten or more counts. The rearrangement joins TRBV20-1 to TRBJ2-1, with D uncertain. CDR1 and CDR2 (germline): DFQATT, SNEGSKA (reference sequence). Trimming took off 6 bases at V and 0 bases at J, with 15 bases between the two ends. The CDR3 runs 15 residues. As DNA, the CDR3 is TGCAGTGCCCCCCCCCTGCTCCGCTCCTACAATGAGCAGTTCTTC. Encoded protein: CSAPPLLRSYNEQFF.

This clonotype appeared many times. CDR3 DNA: TGCAGTGCTCCTGCGACTAGCGGATACAATGAGCAGTTCTTC. This codes for CSAPATSGYNEQFF. V usage is TRBV20-1 and J usage is TRBJ2-1; TRBD2 matches 9 bases. The trim removed 5 bases at V and 4 bases at J, leaving 6 bases unmatched. Germline V lookup: CDR1 DFQATT, CDR2 SNEGSKA (reference sequence). The CDR3 is made up of 14 amino acids.

The rearrangement links TRBV5-1 to TRBJ2-3; the D is unclear. The CDR3 extends over 14 amino acids. Germline assignment: CDR1 SGHRS and CDR2 YFSETQ. Trimming removed 1 base from V and 1 base from J, with 7 bases in between. The CDR3 sequence: CASSLRPGTDTQYF. CDR3 nucleotide sequence: TGCGCCAGCAGCTTGCGTCCTGGCACAGATACGCAGTATTTT.

This clonotype was recorded many times. This chain uses TRBV12-3 or TRBV12-4 with TRBJ2-3; a possible D gene is TRBD2 (6 bases). The CDR3 has 16 residues. Trimming left V 4 bases short and J 4 bases short, with 18 bases between. CDR3 in DNA: TGTGCCAGCAGTTCCGTGACGGGAGTGGGCGCAGATACGCAGTATTTT. This encodes CASSSVTGVGADTQYF.

This clonotype was seen a few times. The chain uses TRBV20-1 and TRBJ2-1, with 8 bases identical to TRBD2. Germline V gene data show CDR1 as DFQATT and CDR2 as SNEGSKA (reference sequence). V lost 0 bases, J lost 16 bases, and 11 bases stayed unmatched. This CDR3 spans 13 amino acids. The DNA for the CDR3 is TGCAGTGCTAGAGATCAAACGGGAGGGCCCTGCTTCTTC. Translating it yields CSARDQTGGPCFF.

V and J are TRBV12-3 or TRBV12-4 and TRBJ2-7, with 9 bases aligning to TRBD1. Losses at the gene ends were 5 bases for V and 6 bases for J; bases not matched to a gene: 5. CDR3 size: 13 residues. CDR3 coding DNA: TGTGCCAGCAGTATGACAGGGGGGAGCGAGCAGTACTTC. The encoded protein is CASSMTGGSEQYF.

This chain joins TRBV3-1 and TRBJ2-1; no clear D gene. The germline V gene encodes CDR1 LGHDT and CDR2 YNNKEL (reference sequence). The CDR3 spans 15 residues. V was trimmed by 8 bases and J by 9 bases, leaving 23 bases between them. The CDR3 nucleotides are TGTGCCAGCGGTGGTAGCCCCTCCACTCGGTCTGAGCAGTTCTTC. This encodes CASGGSPSTRSEQFF.

The rearrangement uses TRBV12-3 or TRBV12-4 and TRBJ2-3; 13 positions agree with TRBD2. Trimming at V came to 2 bases and at J to 4 bases, leaving 12 bases not matched to a gene. The CDR3 runs to 19 residues. CDR3 region: CASSLSPLLAGGLADTQYF. DNA of the CDR3: TGTGCCAGCAGTTTATCCCCTCTACTAGCGGGAGGGTTGGCAGATACGCAGTATTTT.

The rearrangement joins TRBV5-1 to TRBJ2-3, with TRBD2 matching over 9 bases. The J segment lost 0 bases and the V segment lost 0 bases, leaving 2 bases of the junction unmatched. The CDR3 covers 16 residues. The V gene's germline CDR1 is SGHRS and CDR2 YFSETQ. The DNA of the CDR3 is TGCGCCAGCAGCTTGGCGACTAGCGGCAGCACAGATACGCAGTATTTT. Protein sequence: CASSLATSGSTDTQYF. The complete variable domain, with remaining parts taken from reference TRBV5-1 and TRBJ2-3, reads KAGVTQTPRYLIKTRGQQVTLSCSPISGHRSVSWYQQTPGQGLQFLFEYFSETQRNKGNFPGRFSGRQFSNSRSEMNVSTLELGDSALYLCASSLATSGSTDTQYFGPGTRLTVL.

This clonotype was recorded at least ten times. The rearrangement uses TRBV5-1 and TRBJ2-1, with TRBD1 matching 7 bases. V lost 4 bases and J lost 8; bases outside the gene matches: 6. This CDR3 region has 13 residues. Germline assignment: CDR1 SGHRS and CDR2 YFSETQ. The CDR3 loop reads CASSLRQGYEQFF. The CDR3 coding sequence is TGCGCCAGCAGCCTAAGACAGGGTTATGAGCAGTTCTTC.

The chain combines TRBV7-8 with TRBJ2-7; 9 bases fit TRBD1. Trimming cost V 4 bases and J 0 bases; bases outside gene matches: 4. CDR3 size: 15 residues. CDR1 and CDR2 (germline): SGHVS, FQNEAQ. CDR3 residues: CASSSGTGNSYEQYF. CDR3 sequence (DNA): TGTGCCAGCAGCTCCGGGACAGGGAACTCCTACGAGCAGTACTTC. The full variable domain, with the rest looked up from reference TRBV7-8 and TRBJ2-7, is GAGVSQSPRYKVAKRGQDVALRCDPISGHVSLFWYQQALGQGPEFLTYFQNEAQLDKSGLPSDRFFAERPEGSVSTLKIQRTQQEDSAVYLCASSSGTGNSYEQYFGPGTRLTVT.

In its sample, this clonotype was seen many times. The V gene is TRBV6-5, the J gene TRBJ1-1; possible D gene TRBD1, 6 bases. Germline V gene data show CDR1 as MNHEY and CDR2 as SVGAGI. Trimming pared 2 bases from V and 0 bases from J, leaving 10 bases between. The CDR3 contains 15 residues. CDR3 DNA: TGTGCCAGCAGTTACCCCGGACAGTTGAACACTGAAGCTTTCTTT. It translates to CASSYPGQLNTEAFF.

The chain joins TRBV20-1 to TRBJ2-1; D remains unclear. This CDR3 has 13 amino acids. Germline CDR1 reads DFQATT; CDR2 reads SNEGSKA (reference sequence). Between the trimmed V and J ends, which lost 0 bases and 10 bases, there was a span of 13 bases. In DNA form, the CDR3 reads TGCAGTGCTAGAGATCTCATCGTTGGCGAGCAGTTCTTC. This codes for CSARDLIVGEQFF.

On this clonotype itself: The junction departs from germline at one end; a sequencing error may be responsible. V gene TRBV30 combines with J gene TRBJ2-5; D not resolved. The CDR3 length is 8 residues. From germline, CDR1 is GTSNPN and CDR2 SVGIG (reference sequence). CDR3 region: CALGSQYF. For the CDR3, the DNA is TGCGCGCTAGGTTCCCAGTACTTC.